The clone carrying this TCR beta chain was seen at least ten times. Its antigen is currently unknown. For repertoire sequencing, the TCR beta CDR3 regions were amplified from RNA transcripts. A first-round RT-PCR used HTBI primers, followed by a second-round multiplex PCR. TCRdb re-called the multiplex PCR reads through MiXCR, storing one row per CDR3 protein. Among about 480,000 distinct CDR3 sequences listed, under 15% were seen once. Clinical symptoms and serum thyroxine were used for diagnosis; TRAb, thyroid ultrasound and orbital computed tomography were also relied on. The CDR3 sequence is 15 residues long. The V end lost 5 bases, the J end lost 0 bases, and 13 bases lay between the germline ends. These data are taken from a study of Graves' ophthalmopathy and Graves' hyperthyroidism. Study results and caveats: Ophthalmopathy was separated from stable hyperthyroidism by a 13-signature model with around 88% sensitivity and around 81% specificity.

The chain couples TRBV12-3 or TRBV12-4 to TRBJ1-1; tentative D call: TRBD1 (6 bases). The receptor comes from a woman under 40 with Graves' ophthalmopathy. Sequencing was carried out using blood. CDR3 in DNA: TGTGCCAGCAGTCCCATGACAGGACTGAACACTGAAGCTTTCTTT. Its protein is CASSPMTGLNTEAFF.